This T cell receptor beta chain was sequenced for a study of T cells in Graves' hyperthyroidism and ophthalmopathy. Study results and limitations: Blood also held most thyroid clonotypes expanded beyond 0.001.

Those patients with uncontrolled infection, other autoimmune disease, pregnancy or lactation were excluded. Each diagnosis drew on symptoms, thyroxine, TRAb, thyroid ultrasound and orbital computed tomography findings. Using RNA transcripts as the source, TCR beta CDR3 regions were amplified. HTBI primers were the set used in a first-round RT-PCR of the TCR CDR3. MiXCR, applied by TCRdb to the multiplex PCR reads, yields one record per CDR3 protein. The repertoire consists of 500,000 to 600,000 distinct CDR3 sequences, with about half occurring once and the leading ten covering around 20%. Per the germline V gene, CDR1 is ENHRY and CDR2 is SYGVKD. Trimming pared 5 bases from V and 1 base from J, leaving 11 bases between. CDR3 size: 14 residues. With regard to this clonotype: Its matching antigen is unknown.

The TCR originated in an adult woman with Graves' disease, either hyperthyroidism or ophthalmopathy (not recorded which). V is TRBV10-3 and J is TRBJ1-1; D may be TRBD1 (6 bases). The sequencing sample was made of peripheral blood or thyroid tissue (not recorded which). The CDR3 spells CAISSGQSNTEAFF. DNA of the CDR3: TGTGCCATCAGTTCCGGACAGTCGAACACTGAAGCTTTCTTT.